A single sample is the source of the 20 T cell receptor beta chains below, sequenced in a study of T cells in Graves' hyperthyroidism and ophthalmopathy. The TCR beta CDR3 regions underwent amplification using RNA transcripts as the source. During a first-round RT-PCR of the TCR CDR3, the HTBI primer set was used. TCRdb itself ran the multiplex PCR reads through MiXCR, one entry per CDR3 protein. The repertoire holds a few hundred thousand distinct CDR3 sequences, approximately 12% seen once, with under 25% in the top ten. The specimen was blood. All receptors come from a young man with Graves' hyperthyroidism that later progressed to Graves' ophthalmopathy.

This clonotype showed up many times. The rearrangement joins TRBV27 to TRBJ1-5, with 7 bases fitting TRBD1. Germline V gene lookup returns CDR1 MNHEY and CDR2 SMNVEV (reference sequence). The CDR3 covers 18 residues. Germline trimming cut 5 bases from V and 2 bases from J; bases unmatched to any gene: 15. CDR3 residues: CASSPGNGQVYGNQPQHF. CDR3 in DNA: TGTGCCAGCAGTCCAGGCAATGGACAGGTCTATGGCAATCAGCCCCAGCATTTT.

This chain's CDR3 is CASSVGTVIYNEQFF. The DNA of the CDR3 is TGTGCCAGCAGTGTCGGGACAGTTATCTACAATGAGCAGTTCTTC. The V and J genes are TRBV6-1 and TRBJ2-1, with 7 bases that match TRBD1. V was clipped by 4 bases and J by 3 bases; unmatched bases: 6. Germline V gene lookup returns CDR1 MNHNS and CDR2 SASEGT. The CDR3 runs 15 residues.

The genes are TRBV7-9 and TRBJ1-2; D possibly corresponds to TRBD1 (5 bases). CDR3 size: 15 residues. Trimming removed 5 bases from V and 8 bases from J, with 21 bases in between. Germline V gene sequence: CDR1 SEHNR, CDR2 FQNEAQ (reference sequence). CDR3 amino acids: CASSGRDGRIQGYTF. Here the CDR3 DNA reads TGTGCCAGCAGCGGACGGGACGGGAGGATTCAGGGCTACACCTTC.

This clonotype was seen at least ten times. This rearrangement joins TRBV3-1 to TRBJ2-3; the D is unclear. V lost 0 bases and J 2 bases, leaving 9 bases between the germline ends. The length of the CDR3 is 15 residues. Germline CDR1 LGHDT, CDR2 YNNKEL (reference sequence). The CDR3 is CASSQENAFTDTQYF. The CDR3 region has the DNA TGTGCCAGCAGCCAAGAGAACGCATTCACAGATACGCAGTATTTT.

In its sample, this clonotype was seen many times. The rearrangement joins TRBV2 to TRBJ1-6; no clear D gene. Germline V gene sequence: CDR1 SNHLY, CDR2 FYNNEI. The V gene lost 8 bases and the J gene lost 14 bases, with 10 bases spanning the gap. The CDR3 extends over 10 amino acids. CDR3 sequence (DNA): TGTGCCAGCTACGGAAAAGCCCTCCACTTT. It encodes CASYGKALHF.

There are many counts of this clonotype. The genes are TRBV4-2 and TRBJ1-2, with 7 bases identical to TRBD1. The germline gives CDR1 LGHNA, CDR2 YNFKEQ. The CDR3 loop spans 13 amino acids. The V and J ends lost 2 bases and 6 bases, in that order; junction bases with no gene match: 3. This chain's CDR3 is CASSQSTGDGYTF. DNA of the CDR3: TGTGCCAGCAGCCAATCTACAGGGGATGGCTACACCTTC.

The sample holds a few counts of this clonotype. The rearrangement joins TRBV10-3 to TRBJ2-7; 10 nucleotides line up with TRBD1. Germline V gives CDR1 ENHRY, CDR2 SYGVKD. The CDR3 length is 14 residues. V lost 6 bases, J lost 3 bases, and 5 bases stayed unmatched. CDR3 sequence reads: CAISRTGGNYEQYF. The DNA for the CDR3 is TGTGCCATCAGCCGGACAGGGGGAAACTACGAGCAGTACTTC.

This clonotype was seen many times. This chain links TRBV6-1 with TRBJ1-6, with a weak D call TRBD1 (5 bases). V gave up 10 bases and J gave up 6 bases, with 16 bases separating them. The length of the CDR3 is 14 residues. From germline, CDR1 is MNHNS and CDR2 SASEGT. This chain's CDR3 is CATKTDSSNSPLHF. CDR3 bases: TGTGCCACCAAAACAGACAGTTCTAATTCACCCCTCCACTTT.

This chain uses TRBV5-1 with TRBJ2-5; D not certain. Germline V lookup: CDR1 SGHRS, CDR2 YFSETQ. CDR3 length: 11 residues. Trimming cost V 4 bases and J 3 bases, with 4 bases left between them. CDR3 in amino acids: CASSGKETQYF. CDR3 coding DNA: TGCGCCAGCAGCGGAAAAGAGACCCAGTACTTC.

In this sample, this clonotype turned up many times. The V gene is TRBV6-5, the J gene TRBJ2-3; D ambiguous. This CDR3 contains 15 residues. Germline CDR1 MNHEY, CDR2 SVGAGI. V lost 1 base and J 0 bases, leaving 8 bases between the germline ends. CDR3 in DNA: TGTGCCAGCAGTTACTGGGGTGCTAGCACAGATACGCAGTATTTT. Its translation: CASSYWGASTDTQYF.

The gene calls are TRBV14 and TRBJ1-6; the D is unclear. The CDR3 totals 14 residues. V was pared by 0 bases and J by 13 bases, with 13 bases between. Germline CDR1 is SGHDN and CDR2 is FVKESK. This CDR3 reads CASSQDGRAWPLHF. The CDR3 DNA is TGTGCCAGCAGCCAAGATGGGAGAGCCTGGCCCCTCCACTTT.

J is TRBJ1-2 and V is TRBV20-1; no clear D. V was trimmed by 0 bases and J by 2 bases, leaving 10 bases between them. The length of the CDR3 is 14 residues. Looked up from germline, CDR1 is DFQATT and CDR2 is SNEGSKA (reference sequence). CDR3 loop: CSARDLIGNYGYTF. Here the CDR3 DNA reads TGCAGTGCTAGAGATCTTATAGGGAACTATGGCTACACCTTC.

There are many counts of this clonotype. The rearrangement uses TRBV12-3 or TRBV12-4 and TRBJ2-5; the match to TRBD2 covers 8 bases. Unmatched junction bases numbered 13, after V lost 2 bases and J lost 5 bases. The CDR3 length is 17 residues. Here the CDR3 reads CASSLRFWRGVGETQYF. CDR3 nucleotides: TGTGCCAGCAGTTTACGGTTCTGGCGGGGGGTGGGTGAGACCCAGTACTTC.

This clonotype has at least ten counts. The chain employs TRBV20-1 and TRBJ2-5; D perhaps matches TRBD1 (6 bases). The V end lost 0 bases, the J end lost 3 bases, and 14 bases lay between the germline ends. Germline V lookup: CDR1 DFQATT, CDR2 SNEGSKA (reference sequence). The CDR3 has 15 residues. This CDR3 reads CSARDEDRIEETQYF. DNA for the CDR3: TGCAGTGCTAGAGACGAAGACAGGATCGAAGAGACCCAGTACTTC.

This clonotype came up many times. This chain joins TRBV5-1 and TRBJ2-7; possibly TRBD1 for D (5 bases). The germline V gene encodes CDR1 SGHRS and CDR2 YFSETQ. The CDR3 spans 14 residues. Trimming took 1 base from V and 3 from J, leaving 11 bases between them. In nucleotides, the CDR3 is TGCGCCAGCAGCTTGTCGGGCAGGGACTACGAGCAGTACTTC. It is translated as CASSLSGRDYEQYF.

In this sample, this clonotype turned up a few times. The chain uses TRBV19 and TRBJ1-1; TRBD1 agrees at 8 bases. Germline CDR1 LNHDA, CDR2 SQIVND (reference sequence). The V segment lost 4 bases and the J segment 4 bases; nucleotides outside the gene matches: 8. The CDR3 consists of 15 residues. The chain's CDR3 is CASSNDRGVSTEAFF. The CDR3 nucleotides are TGTGCCAGTAGTAACGACAGGGGAGTGAGCACTGAAGCTTTCTTT.

In this sample, this clonotype turned up many times. V usage is TRBV5-6 and J usage is TRBJ2-7; maybe TRBD2 (6 bases). Germline loops: CDR1 SGHDT, CDR2 YYEEEE. This CDR3 is 17 amino acids long. With 2 bases removed from V and 4 bases from J, the gap between germline ends came to 22 bases. CDR3 loop: CASSLGRGAYIRYEQYF. The CDR3, as DNA: TGTGCCAGCAGCTTAGGGCGGGGAGCCTACATCCGGTACGAGCAGTACTTC. Drawing the rest from reference TRBV5-6 and TRBJ2-7, the complete variable domain is DAGVTQSPTHLIKTRGQQVTLRCSPKSGHDTVSWYQQALGQGPQFIFQYYEEEERQRGNFPDRFSGHQFPNYSSELNVNALLLGDSALYLCASSLGRGAYIRYEQYFGPGTRLTVT.

This clonotype has at least ten counts. The chain uses TRBV12-3 or TRBV12-4 and TRBJ2-3; D ambiguous. This CDR3 is built from 15 residues. Trimming shortened V by 1 base and J by 1 base, and 9 bases separated the two germline ends. The CDR3 DNA follows: TGTGCCAGCAGTTTAGGAGTTCAGCGCACAGATACGCAGTATTTT. This encodes CASSLGVQRTDTQYF.

The rearrangement links TRBV7-3 to TRBJ2-3; 10 positions match TRBD2. The CDR3 length is 16 residues. The V and J ends lost 2 bases and 2 bases, in that order; junction bases with no gene match: 4. Looked up from germline, CDR1 is SGHTA and CDR2 is FQGTGA. The CDR3 spells CASSLLSGGTTDTQYF. Written as DNA, the CDR3 is TGTGCCAGCAGCTTACTTAGCGGGGGGACCACAGATACGCAGTATTTT.

The gene calls are TRBV20-1 and TRBJ2-1, with 7 bases matching TRBD2. CDR3 size: 15 residues. J was trimmed by 9 bases and V by 0 bases; bases with no gene match: 11. Germline V gene sequence: CDR1 DFQATT, CDR2 SNEGSKA (reference sequence). CDR3 coding DNA: TGCAGTGCTAGAGATGGTTTATCGGGGGGAATTGAGCAGTTCTTC. This sequence encodes CSARDGLSGGIEQFF.